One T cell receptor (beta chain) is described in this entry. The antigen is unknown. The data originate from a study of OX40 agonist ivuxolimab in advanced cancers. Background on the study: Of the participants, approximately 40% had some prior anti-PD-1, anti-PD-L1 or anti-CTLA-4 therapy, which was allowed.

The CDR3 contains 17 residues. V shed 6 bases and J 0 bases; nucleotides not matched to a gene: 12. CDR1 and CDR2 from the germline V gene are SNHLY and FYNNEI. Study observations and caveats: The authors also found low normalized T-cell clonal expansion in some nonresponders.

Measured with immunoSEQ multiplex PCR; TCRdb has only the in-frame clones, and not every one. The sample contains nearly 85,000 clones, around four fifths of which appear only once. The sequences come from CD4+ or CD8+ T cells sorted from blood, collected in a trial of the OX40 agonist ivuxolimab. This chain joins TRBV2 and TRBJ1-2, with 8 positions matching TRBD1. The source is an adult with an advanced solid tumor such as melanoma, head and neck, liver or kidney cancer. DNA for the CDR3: TGTGCCAGCAGAAACAGGGGGAACAAACTTTCTAACTATGGCTACACCTTC. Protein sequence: CASRNRGNKLSNYGYTF.